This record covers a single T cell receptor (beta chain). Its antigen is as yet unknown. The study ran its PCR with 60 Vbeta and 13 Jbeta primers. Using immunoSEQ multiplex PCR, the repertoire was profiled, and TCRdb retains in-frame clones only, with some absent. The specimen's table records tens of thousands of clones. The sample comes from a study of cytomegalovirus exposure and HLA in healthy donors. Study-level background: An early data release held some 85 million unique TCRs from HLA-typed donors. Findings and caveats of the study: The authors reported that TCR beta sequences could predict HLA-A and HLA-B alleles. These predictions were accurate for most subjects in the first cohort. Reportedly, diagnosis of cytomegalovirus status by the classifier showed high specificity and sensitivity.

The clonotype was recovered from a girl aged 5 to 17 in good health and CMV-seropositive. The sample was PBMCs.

The CDR3 spells CSVEGLGRSDNEQFF. The CDR3 DNA reads TGCAGCGTTGAAGGATTGGGCAGGTCCGACAATGAGCAGTTCTTC. The chain links TRBV29-1 to TRBJ2-1; no clear D. V was trimmed by 1 base and J by 5 bases, leaving 15 bases between them. This CDR3 is 15 amino acids long. Per the germline V gene, CDR1 is SQVTM and CDR2 is ANQGSEA.